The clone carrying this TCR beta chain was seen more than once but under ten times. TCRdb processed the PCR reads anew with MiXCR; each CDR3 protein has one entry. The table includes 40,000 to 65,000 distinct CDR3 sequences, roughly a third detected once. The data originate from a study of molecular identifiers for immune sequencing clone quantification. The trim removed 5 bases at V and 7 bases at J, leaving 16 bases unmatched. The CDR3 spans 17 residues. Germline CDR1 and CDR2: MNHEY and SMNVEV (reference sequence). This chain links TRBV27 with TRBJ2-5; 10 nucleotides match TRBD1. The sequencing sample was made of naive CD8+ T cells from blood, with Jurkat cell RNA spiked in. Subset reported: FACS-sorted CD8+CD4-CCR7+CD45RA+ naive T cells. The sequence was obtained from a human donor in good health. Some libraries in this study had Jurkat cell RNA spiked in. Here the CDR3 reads CASSTGTGAAYGGTQYF. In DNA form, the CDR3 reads TGTGCCAGCAGTACTGGGACAGGGGCCGCCTATGGTGGGACCCAGTACTTC.